This passage covers 26 T cell receptor beta chains from one sample sequenced in a study of T cell responses to AZD1222 COVID-19 vaccine (dated by TCRdb to about 2021). Receptor amplification or capture employed the immunoSEQ multiplex PCR assay. TCRdb took this table from immuneACCESS and kept in-frame rearrangements with V and J called. Such tables lack part of the clones; where checked against another copy, unresolved V genes explain under half of the gap, and the rest is unexplained. In this sample the table shows about 96,000 clones, 89% of which occur a single time. In total, the top ten clones hold 1.5% to 2% of the sample. In the paper's terms, the time point label means: baseline before first vaccination. The input for sequencing was peripheral blood, taken on day 0 of AZD1222 vaccination. All receptors derive from an adult in good health.

Only one count was recorded for this clone. The chain recombines TRBV20-1 with TRBJ2-5; weak D call: TRBD2 (7 bases). The CDR3 totals 14 residues. Trimming pared 5 bases from V and 3 bases from J, leaving 16 bases between. The germline gives CDR1 DFQATT, CDR2 SNEGSKA (reference sequence). The DNA of the CDR3 is TGCAGTGCTGGTGCGGGGGCCCGTAAAGAGACCCAGTACTTC. This codes for CSAGAGARKETQYF.

CDR3 residues: CASSGDRAQPQHF. CDR3 in DNA: TGTGCCAGTAGTGGCGACAGGGCCCAGCCCCAGCATTTT. V and J are TRBV19 and TRBJ1-5; 7 bases map to TRBD1. CDR1 is LNHDA, CDR2 SQIVND, per germline (reference sequence). This CDR3 has 13 residues. V was pared by 5 bases and J by 7 bases, with 5 bases of the junction left unmatched.

V usage is TRBV30 and J usage is TRBJ1-2; D is unclear. Trimming removed 2 bases at V and 3 bases at J, with 10 bases between. This CDR3 is 13 amino acids long. The germline V gene encodes CDR1 GTSNPN and CDR2 SVGIG (reference sequence). The chain's CDR3 is CAWSSNLYYGYTF. As DNA, the CDR3 is TGTGCCTGGAGTAGCAATCTGTACTATGGCTACACCTTC.

This chain connects TRBV6-2 or TRBV6-3 to TRBJ2-2; 9 bases are a match to TRBD1. The length of the CDR3 is 17 residues. After removal of 1 base from V and 5 bases from J, the junction contained 8 bases not matched to a gene. CDR1 is MNHEY, CDR2 SVGEGT, per germline. CDR3 sequence reads: CASSYLLQGARTGELFF. The CDR3 nucleotides read TGTGCCAGCAGTTACTTGCTACAGGGGGCGCGAACCGGGGAGCTGTTTTTT.

The chain combines TRBV6-5 with TRBJ1-2, with 8 bases that match TRBD1. Germline CDR1 is MNHEY and CDR2 is SVGAGI. CDR3 length: 15 residues. The V segment lost 8 bases and the J segment 6 bases; nucleotides outside the gene matches: 14. CDR3 region: CASGRFLDRDDGYTF. The CDR3, as DNA: TGTGCCAGCGGGAGGTTTTTGGACAGGGATGATGGCTACACCTTC.

This chain links TRBV15 with TRBJ1-2; D is ambiguous. Germline values: CDR1 LNHNV, CDR2 YYDKDF (reference sequence). The length of the CDR3 is 13 residues. Trimming took 5 bases from V and 4 from J, leaving 11 bases between them. The CDR3, as DNA: TGTGCCACCAGCCCGGACGGGATCTATGGCTACACCTTC. It yields the protein CATSPDGIYGYTF.

This clone occurred a few times. V is TRBV12-3 or TRBV12-4 and J is TRBJ2-5; D tentatively fits TRBD1 or TRBD2 (6 bases each). V was shortened by 2 bases and J by 5 bases, with 9 bases between the two germline ends. The CDR3 is 13 amino acids. CDR3 sequence (DNA): TGTGCCAGCAGTTTACGGGGGCAGGAGACCCAGTACTTC. Its translation is CASSLRGQETQYF.

The rearrangement uses TRBV9 and TRBJ2-2; 10 nucleotides line up with TRBD2. The germline V gene encodes CDR1 SGDLS and CDR2 YYNGEE. V lost 0 bases to trimming and J lost 3 bases; unmatched junction nucleotides: 2. The CDR3 contains 16 residues. For the CDR3, the DNA is TGTGCCAGCAGCGTAGGCAGCGGGGGGGACACCGGGGAGCTGTTTTTT. Translation gives CASSVGSGGDTGELFF.

The chain combines TRBV6-2 or TRBV6-3 with TRBJ1-1; no definite D call. The germline gives CDR1 MNHEY, CDR2 SVGEGT. With 1 base removed from V and 4 bases from J, the gap between germline ends came to 7 bases. This CDR3 comprises 13 residues. This CDR3 is CASSYWETTEAFF. DNA of the CDR3: TGTGCCAGCAGTTACTGGGAGACCACTGAAGCTTTCTTT.

The rearrangement links TRBV4-1 to TRBJ1-6; perhaps TRBD1 as D (5 bases). The CDR3 covers 17 residues. Germline assignment: CDR1 MGHRA and CDR2 YSYEKL. V was trimmed by 1 base and J by 10 bases, leaving 20 bases between them. CDR3 residues: CASSQGAPWGVSSPLHF. The CDR3, as DNA: TGCGCCAGCAGCCAAGGGGCCCCATGGGGGGTCAGCTCACCCCTCCACTTT.

The rearrangement uses TRBV13 and TRBJ2-1; TRBD2 aligns across 7 bases. V lost 2 bases, J lost 7 bases, and 8 bases stayed unmatched. This CDR3 spans 15 amino acids. Germline V CDR1 and CDR2: PRHDT, FYEKMQ (reference sequence). The CDR3 protein is CASSLSGFGGNEQFF. Written as DNA, the CDR3 is TGTGCCAGCAGCTTAAGTGGTTTCGGGGGGAATGAGCAGTTCTTC.

The genes are TRBV11-3 and TRBJ2-1; D gene ambiguous. V gave up 5 bases and J gave up 9 bases, with 8 bases separating them. Germline-derived CDR1 and CDR2 are SGHNT and YENEEA. This CDR3 comprises 11 residues. The CDR3 sequence is CASSRGGEQFF. The CDR3 bases are TGTGCCAGCAGCCGCGGCGGTGAGCAGTTCTTC.

The rearrangement joins TRBV30 to TRBJ1-1, with 9 bases fitting TRBD1. This CDR3 has 16 amino acids. V shed 2 bases and J 3 bases; nucleotides not matched to a gene: 10. The germline V gene has CDR1 GTSNPN and CDR2 SVGIG (reference sequence). The CDR3 DNA is TGTGCCTGGAGTTCCGCCGACAGGGGGTTAGACACTGAAGCTTTCTTT. Translating it yields CAWSSADRGLDTEAFF. The whole variable domain, filled in from reference TRBV30 and TRBJ1-1, reads SQTIHQWPATLVQPVGSPLSLECTVEGTSNPNLYWYRQAAGRGLQLLFYSVGIGQISSEVPQNLSASRPQDRQFILSSKKLLLSDSGFYLCAWSSADRGLDTEAFFGQGTRLTVV.

The V call is TRBV3-1 (or the pseudogene TRBV3-2), the J call TRBJ2-7, with D possibly matching TRBD1 (6 bases). CDR1 and CDR2 (germline): LGHDT, YNNKEL (reference sequence). The length of the CDR3 is 13 residues. Deletions cut 7 bases from V and 1 base from J, with 11 bases between. CDR3 in amino acids: CASKQGPSYEQYF. The DNA for the CDR3 is TGTGCCAGCAAACAGGGACCTTCCTACGAGCAGTACTTC.

V gene TRBV2 combines with J gene TRBJ2-2; D remains unclear. Germline CDR1 reads SNHLY; CDR2 reads FYNNEI. The CDR3 has 11 amino acids. V was pared by 8 bases and J by 4 bases, with 5 bases between. The CDR3 sequence is CASRTTGELFF. CDR3 bases: TGTGCCAGCCGGACCACCGGGGAGCTGTTTTTT.

V usage is TRBV11-1 and J usage is TRBJ2-7, with TRBD1 matching over 7 bases. The CDR3 has 14 amino acids. Trimming cost V 0 bases and J 4 bases; bases outside gene matches: 3. In germline, CDR1 is SGHAT, CDR2 FQDESV (reference sequence). CDR3: CASSLARQGYEQYF. In DNA form, the CDR3 reads TGTGCCAGCAGCTTAGCAAGACAGGGATACGAGCAGTACTTC.

The chain uses TRBV12-5 and TRBJ1-1; D is uncertain. Germline V gives CDR1 LGHNT, CDR2 FRNRAP. This CDR3 is 12 amino acids long. Trimming removed 6 bases from V and 4 bases from J, with 9 bases in between. DNA of the CDR3: TGTGCTAGTGGGCGGAAGAGCACTGAAGCTTTCTTT. It yields the protein CASGRKSTEAFF.

This clone was counted only a few times. The CDR3 coding sequence is TGTGCCAGCAGCTTAGAGACAGGACTTAATTCACCCCTCCACTTT. Amino acid sequence: CASSLETGLNSPLHF. J is TRBJ1-6 and V is TRBV7-9, with a possible D match to TRBD1 (6 bases). V was shortened by 1 base and J by 6 bases, with 10 bases between the two germline ends. The length of the CDR3 is 15 residues. CDR1 and CDR2 (germline): SEHNR, FQNEAQ (reference sequence). The variable domain in full, with the rest retrieved from reference TRBV7-9 and TRBJ1-6, is DTGVSQNPRHKITKRGQNVTFRCDPISEHNRLYWYRQTLGQGPEFLTYFQNEAQLEKSRLLSDRFSAERPKGSFSTLEIQRTEQGDSAMYLCASSLETGLNSPLHFGNGTRLTVT.

There are a few counts of this clone. This chain joins TRBV6-6 and TRBJ1-1; D gene ambiguous. The CDR3 totals 15 residues. V was pared by 0 bases and J by 4 bases, with 12 bases between. Per the germline V gene, CDR1 is MNHNY and CDR2 is SVGAGI (reference sequence). The CDR3 here is CASSYSKGGGTEAFF. Here the CDR3 DNA reads TGTGCCAGCAGTTACTCGAAGGGAGGAGGCACTGAAGCTTTCTTT.

The chain is built from TRBV5-1 and TRBJ1-3; weak D call: TRBD1 (5 bases). The CDR3 totals 17 residues. Trimming took off 4 bases at V and 0 bases at J, with 17 bases between the two ends. Germline V gives CDR1 SGHRS, CDR2 YFSETQ. The CDR3 protein is CASSPENRQISGNTIYF. The CDR3 DNA is TGCGCCAGCAGCCCCGAAAACCGACAGATCTCTGGAAACACCATATATTTT.

This clone came up once. The DNA of the CDR3 is TGTGCCAGCAGCCAAGACCTAGTCGTCGGTGCCACTGAGCAGTTCTTC. Its protein is CASSQDLVVGATEQFF. The chain employs TRBV3-1 (or the pseudogene TRBV3-2) and TRBJ2-1; D call uncertain. The germline V gene has CDR1 LGHDT and CDR2 YNNKEL (reference sequence). V lost 0 bases and J 9 bases, leaving 18 bases between the germline ends. CDR3 length: 16 amino acids.

The sample holds one count of this clone. The gene calls are TRBV10-3 and TRBJ1-2, with 7 bases that match TRBD1. The ends lost 6 bases at V and 0 bases at J; junction bases unmatched: 10. The length of the CDR3 is 16 residues. CDR1 is ENHRY and CDR2 is SYGVKD in the germline V gene. CDR3 coding DNA: TGTGCCATCAGGAGCGAGGGCAGGGGGACTAACTATGGCTACACCTTC. Its protein is CAIRSEGRGTNYGYTF.

The chain combines TRBV5-1 with TRBJ2-5, with unresolved D. The CDR3 has 15 residues. The germline V gene has CDR1 SGHRS and CDR2 YFSETQ. The ends were cut back, 0 bases at V and 1 base at J, with 10 bases in the middle. The CDR3 region has the DNA TGCGCCAGCAGCTTGGATACTACCTCCCAAGAGACCCAGTACTTC. Encoded protein: CASSLDTTSQETQYF.

The chain joins TRBV6-2 or TRBV6-3 to TRBJ2-5, with D unclear. Germline-derived CDR1 and CDR2 are MNHEY and SVGEGT. The CDR3 consists of 10 residues. The V end lost 5 bases, the J end lost 4 bases, and 2 bases lay between the germline ends. The CDR3 DNA reads TGTGCCAGCAGTCCAGAGACCCAGTACTTC. This gives the protein CASSPETQYF.

The chain uses TRBV12-3 or TRBV12-4 and TRBJ2-5; 8 positions agree with TRBD2. The CDR3 contains 13 residues. The junction had 4 bases not matched to a gene; V was cut back by 5 bases and J by 5 bases. The DNA for the CDR3 is TGTGCCAGCAGTCCTCGGGGGGGGGAGACCCAGTACTTC. Translation gives CASSPRGGETQYF.

The CDR3 DNA reads TGTGCCAGCAGTTTGCAGGGAAACACTGAAGCTTTCTTT. Its protein is CASSLQGNTEAFF. This rearrangement joins TRBV27 to TRBJ1-1; D may be TRBD1 (5 bases). The CDR3 spans 13 residues. Trimming stripped 3 bases from V and 2 bases from J, with 7 bases between. CDR1 MNHEY and CDR2 SMNVEV come from the germline V gene (reference sequence).